This section outlines one TCR beta chain sequence together with its context. Its matching antigen is unknown. Germline-derived CDR1 and CDR2 are LNHDA and SQIVND (reference sequence). V lost 5 bases, J lost 4 bases, and 11 bases stayed unmatched. The length of the CDR3 is 16 residues. This sample is drawn from a study of T cell responses to AZD1222 COVID-19 vaccine. Study-wide results and caveats: Among those given AZD1222, only 6 or 7 were seropositive at baseline. Spike-specific TCR breadth rose after two AZD1222 doses, and depth rose as well.

Produced via immunoSEQ multiplex PCR; TCRdb's table is partial and in-frame only. The sample holds roughly 29,000 clones; 93% are singletons and the top ten take 7.5% to 10%. This TCR came from an adult in good health. The V call is TRBV19, the J call TRBJ2-3, with 8 bases fitting TRBD2. The sequencing here drew on peripheral blood, taken on day 0 of AZD1222 vaccination. The CDR3 coding sequence is TGTGCCAGTAGTTCCCGGAGTAGCGGGACCCCAGATACGCAGTATTTT. This translates into CASSSRSSGTPDTQYF.